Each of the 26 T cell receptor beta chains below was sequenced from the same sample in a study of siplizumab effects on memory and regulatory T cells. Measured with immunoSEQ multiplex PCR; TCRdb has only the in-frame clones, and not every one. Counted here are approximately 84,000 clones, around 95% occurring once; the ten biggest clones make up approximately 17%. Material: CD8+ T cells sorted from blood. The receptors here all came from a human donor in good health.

CDR3 nucleotide sequence: TGTGCCAGCAGCGTAGGGGAACTAGCCGCCTCCTACAATGAGCAGTTCTTC. Translation: CASSVGELAASYNEQFF. V and J are TRBV5-4 and TRBJ2-1; D is perhaps TRBD2 (6 bases). The CDR3 has 17 residues. Germline assignment: CDR1 SGHNT and CDR2 YYREEE (reference sequence). Trimming removed 4 bases from V and 0 bases from J, with 17 bases in between.

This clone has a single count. As DNA, the CDR3 is TGTGCCAGCAGCAACCCCGCGAACACCGGGGAGCTGTTTTTT. It specifies CASSNPANTGELFF. The chain carries TRBV7-9 and TRBJ2-2, with no clear D. There are 14 residues in the CDR3. Trimming took off 5 bases at V and 0 bases at J, with 7 bases between the two ends. The V gene's germline CDR1 is SEHNR and CDR2 FQNEAQ (reference sequence).

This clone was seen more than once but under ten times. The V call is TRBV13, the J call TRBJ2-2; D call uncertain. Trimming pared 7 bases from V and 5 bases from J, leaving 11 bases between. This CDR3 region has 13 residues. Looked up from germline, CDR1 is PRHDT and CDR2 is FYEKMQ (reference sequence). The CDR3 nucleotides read TGTGCCAGCACCCCGGACGGTACCGGGGAGCTGTTTTTT. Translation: CASTPDGTGELFF.

CDR3 sequence: CASSVEGRKYNEQFF. CDR3 coding DNA: TGTGCCAGCAGCGTAGAGGGGCGGAAATACAATGAGCAGTTCTTC. The chain uses TRBV9 and TRBJ2-1, with D possibly matching TRBD1 (5 bases). Germline V lookup: CDR1 SGDLS, CDR2 YYNGEE. The V gene lost 0 bases and the J gene lost 4 bases, with 11 bases spanning the gap. This CDR3 comprises 15 residues.

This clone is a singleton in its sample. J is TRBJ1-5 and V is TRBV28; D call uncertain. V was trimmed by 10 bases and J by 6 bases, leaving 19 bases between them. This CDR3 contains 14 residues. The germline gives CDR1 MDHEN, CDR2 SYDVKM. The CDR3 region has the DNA TGTGCCACCGTGATGGGGAGTTTAGGTCAGCCCCAGCATTTT. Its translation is CATVMGSLGQPQHF.

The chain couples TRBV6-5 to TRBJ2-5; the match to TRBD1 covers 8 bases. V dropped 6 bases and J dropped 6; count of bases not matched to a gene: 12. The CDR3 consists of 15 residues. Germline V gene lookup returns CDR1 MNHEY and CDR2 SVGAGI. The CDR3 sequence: CASSISTGDRQTQYF. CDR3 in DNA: TGTGCCAGCAGCATCTCGACAGGGGACCGGCAGACCCAGTACTTC.

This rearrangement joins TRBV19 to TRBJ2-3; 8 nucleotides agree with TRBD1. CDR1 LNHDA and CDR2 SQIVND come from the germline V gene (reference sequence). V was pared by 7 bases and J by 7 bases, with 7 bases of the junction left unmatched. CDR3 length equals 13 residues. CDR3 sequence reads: CASTGTGIHTQYF. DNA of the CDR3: TGTGCCAGTACAGGGACAGGAATCCATACGCAGTATTTT.

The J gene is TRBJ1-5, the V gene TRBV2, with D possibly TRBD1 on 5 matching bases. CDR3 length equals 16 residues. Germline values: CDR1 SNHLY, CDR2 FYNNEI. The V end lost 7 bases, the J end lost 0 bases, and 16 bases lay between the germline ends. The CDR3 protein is CASTDRTTYSNQPQHF. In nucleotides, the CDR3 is TGTGCCAGCACTGATAGGACAACCTATAGCAATCAGCCCCAGCATTTT.

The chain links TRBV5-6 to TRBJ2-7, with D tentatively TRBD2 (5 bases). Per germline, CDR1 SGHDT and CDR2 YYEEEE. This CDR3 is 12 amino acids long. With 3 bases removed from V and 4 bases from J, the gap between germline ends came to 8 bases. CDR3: CASSSSGYEQYF. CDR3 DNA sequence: TGTGCCAGCAGCTCCTCGGGGTACGAGCAGTACTTC.

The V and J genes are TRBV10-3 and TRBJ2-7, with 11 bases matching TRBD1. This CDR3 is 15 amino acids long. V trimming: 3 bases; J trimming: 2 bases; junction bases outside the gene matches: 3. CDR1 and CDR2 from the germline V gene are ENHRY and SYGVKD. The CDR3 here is CAISDRDRGTYEQYF. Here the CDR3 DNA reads TGTGCCATCAGTGATCGGGACAGGGGGACCTACGAGCAGTACTTC.

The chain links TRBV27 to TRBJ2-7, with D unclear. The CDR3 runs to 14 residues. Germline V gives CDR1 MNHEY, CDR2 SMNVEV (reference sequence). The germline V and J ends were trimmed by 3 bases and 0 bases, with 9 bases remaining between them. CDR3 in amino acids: CASSFAGFSYEQYF. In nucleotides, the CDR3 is TGTGCCAGCAGTTTCGCTGGATTCTCCTACGAGCAGTACTTC.

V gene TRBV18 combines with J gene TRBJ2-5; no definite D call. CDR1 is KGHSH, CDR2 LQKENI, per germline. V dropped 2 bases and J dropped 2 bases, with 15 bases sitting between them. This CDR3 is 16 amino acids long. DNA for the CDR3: TGTGCCAGCTCACCAATGGTCTCGGGTACACAAGAGACCCAGTACTTC. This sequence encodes CASSPMVSGTQETQYF.

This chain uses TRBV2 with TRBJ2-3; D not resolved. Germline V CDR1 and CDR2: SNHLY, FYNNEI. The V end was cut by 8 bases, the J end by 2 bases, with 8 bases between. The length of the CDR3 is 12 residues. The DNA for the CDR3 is TGTGCCAGCTCGTACACCACAGATACGCAGTATTTT. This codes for CASSYTTDTQYF.

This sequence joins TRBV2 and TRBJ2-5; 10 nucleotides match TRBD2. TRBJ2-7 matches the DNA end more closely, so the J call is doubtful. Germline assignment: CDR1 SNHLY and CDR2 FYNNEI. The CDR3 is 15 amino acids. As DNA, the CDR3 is TGTGCCGGCATAGCGGGACTAGCGAAGTCCTACGAGCAGTACTTC. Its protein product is CAGIAGLAKSYEQYF.

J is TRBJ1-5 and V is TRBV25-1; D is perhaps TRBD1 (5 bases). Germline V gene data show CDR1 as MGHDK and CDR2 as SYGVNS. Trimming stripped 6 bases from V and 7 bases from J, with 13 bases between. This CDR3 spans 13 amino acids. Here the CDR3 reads CASRPLGDQPQHF. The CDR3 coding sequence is TGTGCCAGCAGACCCCTAGGGGACCAGCCCCAGCATTTT.

The chain's CDR3 is CASSPERGSLNEQFF. DNA for the CDR3: TGTGCCAGCAGCCCCGAGCGGGGGTCGTTAAATGAGCAGTTCTTC. The chain employs TRBV5-4 and TRBJ2-1; TRBD2 matches at 8 bases. V gave up 4 bases and J gave up 7 bases; unmatched junction bases: 10. This CDR3 has 15 residues. Per germline, CDR1 SGHNT and CDR2 YYREEE (reference sequence). The whole variable domain, filled in from reference TRBV5-4 and TRBJ2-1, reads ETGVTQSPTHLIKTRGQQVTLRCSSQSGHNTVSWYQQALGQGPQFIFQYYREEENGRGNFPPRFSGLQFPNYSSELNVNALELDDSALYLCASSPERGSLNEQFFGPGTRLTVL.

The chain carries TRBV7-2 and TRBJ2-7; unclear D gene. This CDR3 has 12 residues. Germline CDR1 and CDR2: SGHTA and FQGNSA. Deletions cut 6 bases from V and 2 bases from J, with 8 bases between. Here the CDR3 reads CASSLSPYEQYF. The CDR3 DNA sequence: TGTGCCAGCAGTTTGTCCCCCTACGAGCAGTACTTC.

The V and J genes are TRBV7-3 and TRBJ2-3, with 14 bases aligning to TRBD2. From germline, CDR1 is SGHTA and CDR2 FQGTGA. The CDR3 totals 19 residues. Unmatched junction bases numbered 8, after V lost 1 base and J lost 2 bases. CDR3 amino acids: CASSLSPGLAGEPTDTQYF. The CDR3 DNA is TGTGCCAGCAGCTTAAGCCCGGGACTAGCGGGAGAACCCACAGATACGCAGTATTTT.

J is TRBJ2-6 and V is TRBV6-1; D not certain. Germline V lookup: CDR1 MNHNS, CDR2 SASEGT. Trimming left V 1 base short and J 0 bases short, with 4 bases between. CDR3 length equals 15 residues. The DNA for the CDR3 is TGTGCCAGCAGTGAAGGTGTCTCTGGGGCCAACGTCCTGACTTTC. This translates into CASSEGVSGANVLTF.

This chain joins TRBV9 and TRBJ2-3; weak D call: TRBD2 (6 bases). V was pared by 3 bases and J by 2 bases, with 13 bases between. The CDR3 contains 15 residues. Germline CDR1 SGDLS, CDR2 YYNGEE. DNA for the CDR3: TGTGCCAGCAGCGAGGCGGGGCGGGTCACAGATACGCAGTATTTT. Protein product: CASSEAGRVTDTQYF.

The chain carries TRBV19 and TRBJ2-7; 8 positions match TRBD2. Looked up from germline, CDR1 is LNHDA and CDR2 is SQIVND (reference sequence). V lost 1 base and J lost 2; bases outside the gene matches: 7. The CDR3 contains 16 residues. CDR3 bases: TGTGCCAGTAGTATAGGATTCGGGACTAGGACCTACGAGCAGTACTTC. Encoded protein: CASSIGFGTRTYEQYF.

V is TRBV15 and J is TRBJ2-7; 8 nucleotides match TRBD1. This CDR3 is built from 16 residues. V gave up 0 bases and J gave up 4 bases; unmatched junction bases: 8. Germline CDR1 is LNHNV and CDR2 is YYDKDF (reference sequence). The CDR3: CATSRESQGALYEQYF. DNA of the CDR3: TGTGCCACCAGCAGAGAGTCGCAGGGGGCGTTGTACGAGCAGTACTTC.

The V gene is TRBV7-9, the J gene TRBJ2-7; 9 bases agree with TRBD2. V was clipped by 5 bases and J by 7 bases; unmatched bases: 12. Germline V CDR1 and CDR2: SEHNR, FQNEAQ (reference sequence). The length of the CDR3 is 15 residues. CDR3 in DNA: TGTGCCAGCAGCCCTGGATTAGCGGGAGTGCAAGAGCAGTACTTC. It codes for CASSPGLAGVQEQYF.

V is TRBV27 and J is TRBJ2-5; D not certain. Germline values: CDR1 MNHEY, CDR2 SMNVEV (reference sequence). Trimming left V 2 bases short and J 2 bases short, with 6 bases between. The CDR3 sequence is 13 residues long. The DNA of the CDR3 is TGTGCCAGCAGTTTAGGTGCTCAAGAGACCCAGTACTTC. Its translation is CASSLGAQETQYF.

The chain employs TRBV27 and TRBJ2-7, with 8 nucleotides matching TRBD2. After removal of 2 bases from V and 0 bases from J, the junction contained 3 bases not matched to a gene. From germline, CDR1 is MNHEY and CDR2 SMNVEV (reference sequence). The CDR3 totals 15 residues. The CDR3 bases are TGTGCCAGCAGTTTAACTAGCGGATACTCCTACGAGCAGTACTTC. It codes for CASSLTSGYSYEQYF.

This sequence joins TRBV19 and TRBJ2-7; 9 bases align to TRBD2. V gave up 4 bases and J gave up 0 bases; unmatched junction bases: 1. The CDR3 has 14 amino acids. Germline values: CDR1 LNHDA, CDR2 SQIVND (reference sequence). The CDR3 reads CASSTSGISYEQYF. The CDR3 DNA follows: TGTGCCAGTAGTACTAGCGGGATCTCCTACGAGCAGTACTTC.